This T cell receptor beta chain appears in the sequencing data of a study of blood T cell repertoires in COVID-19 (dated by TCRdb to 2020 to 2022). With respect to the entire study: Samples covering the acute and convalescent phases of COVID-19 were provided by collaborators in the United States, Italy and Spain. Deeply sampled blood TCRbeta repertoires from subjects exposed to, actively infected with, or recovered from COVID-19 were included in the dataset. Where available, HLA class I and class II types were obtained from metadata supplied by the sample provider rather than from assay-based typing. A freely available public database, intended as a resource for researchers studying the immune response to SARS-CoV-2, is where the repertoires were released. The samples were drawn from the first 160 participants of the ongoing ImmuneRACE study and from 950 to 1,500 subjects provided by 6 global collaborators. The material from the prospective study consisted of cDNA or gDNA derived from T cells, B-cell-depleted T cells, or PBMCs. Nearly every sample came with metadata listing a de-identified subject ID, COVID-19 status, age in years and sex.

TCRbeta CDR3 regions were amplified from genomic DNA by means of the immunoSEQ Assay, a bias-controlled multiplex PCR. The paper's processing steps were these. The number of nucleated cells in each sample was estimated from the amplification of reference gene primers within the assay. To quantify the absolute abundance of each unique TCRbeta CDR3 rearrangement, sequence reads were collapsed and filtered. For each sample, productive Simpson clonality was calculated as the square root of Simpson's diversity index across productive rearrangements. Entries here come from immuneACCESS through TCRdb and include only in-frame sequences with V and J called. Some clones fail to appear in such tables; in the studies checked, an unresolved V gene covers under half of the shortfall, and the cause of the remainder is unknown. V and J calls and clone size are those listed in that table; D and trimming were worked out from the DNA. This sample comprises approximately 120,000 clones, 85% to 90% of them detected only once. Of the sample, roughly 3.2% is held by the ten largest clones.

General conclusions and limits of the study: The quantity of clinical and demographic metadata differed by source and by participant and was supplied without curation.

The CDR3 starts with the cysteine, ends with the phenylalanine, and has 14 residues. Only CDR3 DNA is held: 42 bases, read in frame from base 1. Taken from the germline V gene (reference sequence), the CDR1 and CDR2 loops are SEHNR and FQNEAQ. Ends trimmed: V by 5 bases, J by 3 bases; bases unmatched to a gene: 7. At one collaborating source in Seattle, patients were enrolled during active infection and were followed longitudinally through the course of disease. Each collaborating institution followed its own protocols to collect whole blood in K2EDTA tubes. For TCRbeta analysis, collaborator samples were shipped as frozen whole blood, as isolated PBMCs, or as DNA extracted from either sample type. As concerns this clone: Its antigen is not yet known. Base qualities are not at hand, and no much larger clone is one base apart.

This TCR derives from a woman aged 80 or over with COVID-19, enrolled during active disease. Sample: peripheral blood. The rearrangement combines TRBV7-9 with TRBJ2-7; 7 junctional bases match TRBD1. CDR3 protein: CASSAEGALYEQYF. The bases read TGTGCCAGCAGCGCCGAGGGGGCACTCTACGAGCAGTACTTC.